This T cell receptor beta chain was sequenced in a study of blood T cell repertoires in COVID-19. In the study's own analysis: Scientists estimated how many nucleated cells there were by amplifying reference gene primers. Libraries were prepared by immunoSEQ multiplex PCR; TCRdb keeps only in-frame clonotypes and omits some of them. The V and J calls and clone size were taken over from that table, and D and trimming were inferred from the DNA. The sample has 130,000 to 150,000 clones, 65% to 85% seen once. Assignment of participants to cohorts was predicated upon participant-reported clinical history. Within 2 weeks of study entry, exposed participants had contacted a PCR-confirmed or clinician-diagnosed COVID-19 case. The receptor was derived from a woman in her forties or fifties who had been exposed to COVID-19. The sample was PBMCs or T cells enriched from blood (not recorded which).

In DNA, the CDR3 is TGCGCCAGCAGCCTCTACGGCGCAGGGTCTGAAGCTTTCTTT. Residues: CASSLYGAGSEAFF. The rearrangement uses TRBV5-1 and TRBJ1-1, with D tentatively TRBD1 (5 bases). Between the trimmed V and J ends, which lost 4 bases and 6 bases, there was a span of 16 bases. The CDR3 spans 14 residues. Germline V lookup: CDR1 SGHRS, CDR2 YFSETQ.